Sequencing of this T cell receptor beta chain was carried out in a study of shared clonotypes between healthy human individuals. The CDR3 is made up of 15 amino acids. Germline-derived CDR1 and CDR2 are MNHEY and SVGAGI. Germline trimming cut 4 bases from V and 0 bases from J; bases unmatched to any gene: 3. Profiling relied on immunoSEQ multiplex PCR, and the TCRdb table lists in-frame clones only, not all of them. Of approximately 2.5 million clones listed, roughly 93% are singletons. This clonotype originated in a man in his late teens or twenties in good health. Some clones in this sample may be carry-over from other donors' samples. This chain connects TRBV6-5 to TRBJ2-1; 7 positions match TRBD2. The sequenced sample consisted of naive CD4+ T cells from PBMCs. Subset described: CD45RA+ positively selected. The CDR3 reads CASSSPGGSYNEQFF. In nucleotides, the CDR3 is TGTGCCAGCAGTTCTCCGGGGGGCTCCTACAATGAGCAGTTCTTC.